This TCR beta chain was profiled in a study of CD8+ T cells in alopecia areata. Sequencing used cDNA as its template, made by extracting RNA and reverse transcribing it. Measured with immunoSEQ multiplex PCR; TCRdb has only the in-frame clones, and not every one. This table has roughly 220,000 clones, roughly two fifths appearing once. Treatment described: oral pan-JAK inhibitor, 5-10 mg twice daily. The V gene's germline CDR1 is KGHSH and CDR2 LQKENI. Trimming took 0 bases from V and 5 from J, leaving 17 bases between them. This CDR3 has 16 amino acids. Specimen: CD4+ T cells sorted from blood, collected at approximately week 30, from a patient treated with tofacitinib. The chain combines TRBV18 with TRBJ2-7; possible D gene TRBD1, 6 bases. The sequence was obtained from a human donor with alopecia areata. In DNA, the CDR3 is TGTGCCAGCTCACCACCGGGGTGGGGGCGTTCTGACGAGCAGTACTTC. Translating gives CASSPPGWGRSDEQYF.